What follows are 2 T cell receptor beta chains derived from one specimen sequenced in a study of T cell repertoires in cytomegalovirus infection. Their antigen targets remain unknown. A single record per CDR3 protein comes from TCRdb applying MiXCR to the reads. The sample carries approximately 350,000 distinct CDR3 sequences, roughly 34% recorded once. The specimen comprised cultured PBMCs, sampled from culture after CMV antigen stimulation. All receptors derive from a human donor in good health (CMV status not recorded). Some clones in this sample may be carry-over from other donors' samples.

This clonotype was counted a single time. One junction end disagrees with the germline gene, perhaps due to a read error. The chain carries TRBV15 and TRBJ1-5; 10 bases agree with TRBD1. The CDR3 contains 19 residues. CDR1 is LNHNV and CDR2 is YYDKDF in the germline V gene (reference sequence). This CDR3 is CATSRDAKPSGQGNQSQHF. The CDR3 bases are TGTGCCACCAGCAGAGATGCTAAGCCGTCGGGACAGGGGAATCAGTCCCAGCATTTT.

This clonotype came up many times. The V call is TRBV7-2, the J call TRBJ1-4; 7 bases fit TRBD1. V gave up 5 bases and J gave up 2 bases; unmatched junction bases: 5. The CDR3 is 15 residues long. The germline V gene encodes CDR1 SGHTA and CDR2 FQGNSA. The CDR3 sequence is CASSLPGQTNEKLFF. The CDR3 coding sequence is TGTGCCAGCAGCCTACCGGGACAGACTAATGAAAAACTGTTTTTT. The entire variable domain, with the rest obtained from reference TRBV7-2 and TRBJ1-4, is as follows: GAGVSQSPSNKVTEKGKDVELRCDPISGHTALYWYRQSLGQGLEFLIYFQGNSAPDKSGLPSDRFSAERTGGSVSTLTIQRTQQEDSAVYLCASSLPGQTNEKLFFGSGTQLSVL.